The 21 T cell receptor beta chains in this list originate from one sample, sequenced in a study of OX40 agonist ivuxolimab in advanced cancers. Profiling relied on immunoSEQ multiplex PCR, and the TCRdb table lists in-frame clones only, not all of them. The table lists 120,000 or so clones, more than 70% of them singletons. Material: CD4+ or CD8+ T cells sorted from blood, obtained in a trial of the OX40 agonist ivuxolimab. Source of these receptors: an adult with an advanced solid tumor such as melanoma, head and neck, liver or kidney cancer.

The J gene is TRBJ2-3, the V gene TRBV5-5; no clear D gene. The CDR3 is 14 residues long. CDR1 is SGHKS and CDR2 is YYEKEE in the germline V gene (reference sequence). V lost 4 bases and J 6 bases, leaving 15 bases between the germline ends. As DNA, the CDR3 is TGTGCCAGCAGCGTGGGTCCGGTAGGTGATACGCAGTATTTT. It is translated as CASSVGPVGDTQYF.

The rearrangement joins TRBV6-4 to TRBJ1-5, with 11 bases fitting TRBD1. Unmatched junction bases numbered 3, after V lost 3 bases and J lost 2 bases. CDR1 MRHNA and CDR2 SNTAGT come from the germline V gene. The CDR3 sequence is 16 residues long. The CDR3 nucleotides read TGTGCCAGCAGTGATGGGACAGGGGGAGGCAATCAGCCCCAGCATTTT. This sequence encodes CASSDGTGGGNQPQHF.

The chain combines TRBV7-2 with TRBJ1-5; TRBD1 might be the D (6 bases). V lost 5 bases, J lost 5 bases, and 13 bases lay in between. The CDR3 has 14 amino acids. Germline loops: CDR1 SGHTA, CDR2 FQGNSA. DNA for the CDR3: TGTGCCAGCAGCACAACAGGGAGGGATCAGCCCCAGCATTTT. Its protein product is CASSTTGRDQPQHF.

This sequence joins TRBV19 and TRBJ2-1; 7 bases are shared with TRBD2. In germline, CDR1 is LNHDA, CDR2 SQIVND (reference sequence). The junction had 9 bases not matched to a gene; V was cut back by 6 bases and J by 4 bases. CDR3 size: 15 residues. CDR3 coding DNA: TGTGCCAGTAGGGGAAGGGCTAGCGGATACAATGAGCAGTTCTTC. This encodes CASRGRASGYNEQFF.

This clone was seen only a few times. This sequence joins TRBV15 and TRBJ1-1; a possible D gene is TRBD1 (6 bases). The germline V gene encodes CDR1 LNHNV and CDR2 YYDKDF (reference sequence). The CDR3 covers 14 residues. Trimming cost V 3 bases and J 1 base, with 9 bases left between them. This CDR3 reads CATSRGGQNTEAFF. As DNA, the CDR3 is TGTGCCACCAGCAGGGGGGGACAGAACACTGAAGCTTTCTTT.

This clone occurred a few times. The CDR3 sequence is CASSLRSGGAGNTIYF. Here the CDR3 DNA reads TGTGCCAGCAGCTTGCGATCGGGGGGCGCCGGAAACACCATATATTTT. The chain combines TRBV7-9 with TRBJ1-3, with a tentative D call TRBD1 (6 bases). V lost 3 bases and J 4 bases, leaving 16 bases between the germline ends. Germline lookup yields CDR1 SEHNR and CDR2 FQNEAQ (reference sequence). The CDR3 consists of 16 residues.

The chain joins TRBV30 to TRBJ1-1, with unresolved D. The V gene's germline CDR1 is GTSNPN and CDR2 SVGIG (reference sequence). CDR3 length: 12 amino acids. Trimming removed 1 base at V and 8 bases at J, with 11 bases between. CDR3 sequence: CAWSDWRREAFF. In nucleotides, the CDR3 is TGTGCCTGGAGTGACTGGAGAAGAGAAGCTTTCTTT.

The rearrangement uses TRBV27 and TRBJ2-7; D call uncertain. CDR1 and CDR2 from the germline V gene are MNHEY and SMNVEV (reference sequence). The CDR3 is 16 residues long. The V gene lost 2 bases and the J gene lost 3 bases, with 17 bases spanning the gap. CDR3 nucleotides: TGTGCCAGCAGTTTAGGTGATAGGCCTTATATCTACGAGCAGTACTTC. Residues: CASSLGDRPYIYEQYF.

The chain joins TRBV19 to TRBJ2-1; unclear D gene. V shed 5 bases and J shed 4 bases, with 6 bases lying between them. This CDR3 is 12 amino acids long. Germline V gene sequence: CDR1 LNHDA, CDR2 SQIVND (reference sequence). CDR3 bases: TGTGCCAGTAGTCCGAGGTACAATGAGCAGTTCTTC. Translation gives CASSPRYNEQFF.

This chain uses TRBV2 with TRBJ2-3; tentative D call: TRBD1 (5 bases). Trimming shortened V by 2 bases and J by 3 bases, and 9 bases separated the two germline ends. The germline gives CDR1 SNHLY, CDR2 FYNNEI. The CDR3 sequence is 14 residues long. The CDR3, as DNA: TGTGCCAGCAGTGAACAGGGTACAACAGATACGCAGTATTTT. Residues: CASSEQGTTDTQYF.

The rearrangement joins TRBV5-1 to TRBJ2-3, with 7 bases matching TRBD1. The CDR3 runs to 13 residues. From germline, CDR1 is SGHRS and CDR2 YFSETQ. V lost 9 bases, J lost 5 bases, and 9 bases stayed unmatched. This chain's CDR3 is CATNRGAEDTQYF. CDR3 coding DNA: TGCGCCACCAACAGGGGAGCCGAAGATACGCAGTATTTT.

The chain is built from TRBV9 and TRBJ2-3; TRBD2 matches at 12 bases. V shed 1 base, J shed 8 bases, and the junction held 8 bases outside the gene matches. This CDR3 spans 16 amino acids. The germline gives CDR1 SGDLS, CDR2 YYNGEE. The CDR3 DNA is TGTGCCAGCAGCGTAACGACTAGCGGGGGTACTAGTACGCAGTATTTT. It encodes CASSVTTSGGTSTQYF.

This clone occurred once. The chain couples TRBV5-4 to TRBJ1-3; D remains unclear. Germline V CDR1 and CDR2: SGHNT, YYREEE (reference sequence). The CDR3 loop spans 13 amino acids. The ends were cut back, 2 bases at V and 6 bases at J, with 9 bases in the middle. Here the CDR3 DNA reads TGTGCCAGCAGCTTCGACCTGGAAAACACCATATATTTT. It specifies CASSFDLENTIYF.

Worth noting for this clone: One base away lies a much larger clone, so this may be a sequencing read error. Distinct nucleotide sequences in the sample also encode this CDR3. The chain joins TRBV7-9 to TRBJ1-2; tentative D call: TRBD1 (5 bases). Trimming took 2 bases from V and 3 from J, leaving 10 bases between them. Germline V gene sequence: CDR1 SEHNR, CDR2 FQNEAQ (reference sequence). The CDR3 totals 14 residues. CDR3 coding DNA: TGTGCCAGCAGCTTATTAGGGGCGGACTATGGCTACACCTTC. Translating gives CASSLLGADYGYTF.

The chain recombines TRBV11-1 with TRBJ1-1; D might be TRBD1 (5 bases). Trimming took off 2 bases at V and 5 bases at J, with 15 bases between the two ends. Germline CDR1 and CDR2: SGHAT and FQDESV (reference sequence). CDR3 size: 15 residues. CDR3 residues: CASSLNQGVVTEAFF. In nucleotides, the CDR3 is TGTGCCAGCAGCTTAAACCAGGGCGTGGTAACTGAAGCTTTCTTT.

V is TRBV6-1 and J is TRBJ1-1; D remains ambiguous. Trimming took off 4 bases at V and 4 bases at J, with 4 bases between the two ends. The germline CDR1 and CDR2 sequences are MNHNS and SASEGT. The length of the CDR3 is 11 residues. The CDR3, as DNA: TGTGCCAGCAGTGTCAGCACTGAAGCTTTCTTT. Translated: CASSVSTEAFF.

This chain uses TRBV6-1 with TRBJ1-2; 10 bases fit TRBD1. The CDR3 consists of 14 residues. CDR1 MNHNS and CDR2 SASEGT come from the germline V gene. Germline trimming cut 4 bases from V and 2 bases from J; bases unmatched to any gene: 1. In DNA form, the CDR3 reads TGTGCCAGCAGTGCGGACAGGGGGAACTATGGCTACACCTTC. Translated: CASSADRGNYGYTF.

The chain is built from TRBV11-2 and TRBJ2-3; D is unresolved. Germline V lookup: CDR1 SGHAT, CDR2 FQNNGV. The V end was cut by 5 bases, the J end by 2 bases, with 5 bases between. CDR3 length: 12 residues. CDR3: CASSLTTDTQYF. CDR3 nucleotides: TGTGCCAGCAGCCTGACCACAGATACGCAGTATTTT.

The CDR3 coding sequence is TGTGCCAGCAGTGATAACACAGATACGCAGTATTTT. This sequence encodes CASSDNTDTQYF. The chain couples TRBV9 to TRBJ2-3; D remains unclear. The V and J ends lost 5 bases and 2 bases respectively, with 6 bases between them. The CDR3 totals 12 residues. Germline CDR1 and CDR2: SGDLS and YYNGEE.

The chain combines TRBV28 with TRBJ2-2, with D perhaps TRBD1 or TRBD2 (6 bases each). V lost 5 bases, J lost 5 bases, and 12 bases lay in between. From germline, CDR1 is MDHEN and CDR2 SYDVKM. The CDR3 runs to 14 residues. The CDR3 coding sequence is TGTGCCAGCAGTGATGGAGGGGGGACCGGGGAGCTGTTTTTT. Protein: CASSDGGGTGELFF. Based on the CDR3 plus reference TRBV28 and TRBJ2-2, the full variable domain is DVKVTQSSRYLVKRTGEKVFLECVQDMDHENMFWYRQDPGLGLRLIYFSYDVKMKEKGDIPEGYSVSREKKERFSLILESASTNQTSMYLCASSDGGGTGELFFGEGSRLTVL.

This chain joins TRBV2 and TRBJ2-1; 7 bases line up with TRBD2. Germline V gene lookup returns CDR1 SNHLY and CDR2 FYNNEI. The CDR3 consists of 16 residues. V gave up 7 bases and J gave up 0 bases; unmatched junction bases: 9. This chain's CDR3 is CASMPRGGSSYNEQFF. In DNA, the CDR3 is TGTGCCAGCATGCCGCGGGGCGGGAGCTCCTACAATGAGCAGTTCTTC. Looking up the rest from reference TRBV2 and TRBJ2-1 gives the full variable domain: EPEVTQTPSHQVTQMGQEVILRCVPISNHLYFYWYRQILGQKVEFLVSFYNNEISEKSEIFDDQFSVERPDGSNFTLKIRSTKLEDSAMYFCASMPRGGSSYNEQFFGPGTRLTVL.